The 23 T cell receptor beta chains below all came from one sample that was sequenced in a study of cytomegalovirus exposure and HLA in healthy donors. PCR was performed using 60 Vbeta and 13 Jbeta primers. Some clones are missing from TCRdb's copy, which holds only in-frame ones; the method was immunoSEQ multiplex PCR. The sample holds roughly 110,000 clones, about 79% seen once. The specimen sequenced was PBMCs. These receptors were obtained from a woman younger than 35 in good health and CMV-seropositive.

This chain joins TRBV7-2 and TRBJ2-7; tentatively, D is TRBD2 (6 bases). Germline loops: CDR1 SGHTA, CDR2 FQGNSA. Between the trimmed V and J ends, which lost 7 bases and 3 bases, there was a span of 13 bases. This CDR3 comprises 13 residues. This CDR3 is CASKERASYEQYF. The CDR3 nucleotides are TGTGCCAGCAAGGAGCGGGCAAGCTACGAGCAGTACTTC. The complete variable domain, with remaining parts taken from reference TRBV7-2 and TRBJ2-7, reads GAGVSQSPSNKVTEKGKDVELRCDPISGHTALYWYRQSLGQGLEFLIYFQGNSAPDKSGLPSDRFSAERTGGSVSTLTIQRTQQEDSAVYLCASKERASYEQYFGPGTRLTVT.

This chain uses TRBV6-1 with TRBJ2-5; 7 nucleotides line up with TRBD1. J gave up 2 bases and V 2 bases, and 5 bases lay outside the gene matches. CDR3 size: 15 residues. The germline V gene encodes CDR1 MNHNS and CDR2 SASEGT. This CDR3 is CASSESGTEQETQYF. DNA for the CDR3: TGTGCCAGCAGTGAATCCGGGACAGAACAAGAGACCCAGTACTTC.

The chain combines TRBV5-1 with TRBJ1-3; D is perhaps TRBD1 (6 bases). Trimming removed 0 bases at V and 1 base at J, with 14 bases between. Per germline, CDR1 SGHRS and CDR2 YFSETQ. The CDR3 contains 17 residues. The CDR3 sequence: CASSLATGRVSGNTIYF. CDR3 bases: TGCGCCAGCAGCTTGGCCACAGGGAGAGTTTCTGGAAACACCATATATTTT.

The chain has TRBV19 and TRBJ1-5, with 7 bases fitting TRBD1. Germline V gene data show CDR1 as LNHDA and CDR2 as SQIVND (reference sequence). The CDR3 extends over 15 amino acids. V shed 7 bases, J shed 5 bases, and the junction held 11 bases outside the gene matches. CDR3 nucleotide sequence: TGTGCCAGTACCGCCACAGGGGCCGGGGATCAGCCCCAGCATTTT. Its protein product is CASTATGAGDQPQHF.

This chain links TRBV5-1 with TRBJ2-1; TRBD1 is a possible D gene (6 bases). The CDR3 is 14 amino acids. V was cut by 2 bases and J by 8 bases, with 14 bases left in between. The germline V gene encodes CDR1 SGHRS and CDR2 YFSETQ. The chain's CDR3 is CASSLDRPRDEQFF. As DNA, the CDR3 is TGCGCCAGCAGCTTAGACAGGCCTAGGGATGAGCAGTTCTTC.

Only a few counts were recorded for this clone. The genes are TRBV19 and TRBJ1-4; 8 bases match TRBD1. CDR1 LNHDA and CDR2 SQIVND come from the germline V gene (reference sequence). V lost 4 bases and J lost 8; bases outside the gene matches: 6. This CDR3 has 14 amino acids. The CDR3 sequence: CASSTTGTGEKLFF. As DNA, the CDR3 is TGTGCCAGTAGTACCACCGGGACAGGAGAAAAACTGTTTTTT.

This chain joins TRBV6-1 and TRBJ1-4; 8 bases map to TRBD1. The CDR3 runs to 14 residues. With 8 bases clipped from V and 6 bases from J, the junction kept 8 bases outside the gene matches. The germline V gene has CDR1 MNHNS and CDR2 SASEGT. The chain's CDR3 is CASGLTGAHEKLFF. CDR3 DNA sequence: TGTGCCAGCGGACTGACAGGGGCGCATGAAAAACTGTTTTTT.

The rearrangement uses TRBV19 and TRBJ2-5; 8 bases match TRBD2. This CDR3 region has 15 residues. CDR1 and CDR2 (germline): LNHDA, SQIVND (reference sequence). With V trimmed by 3 bases and J by 4 bases, 7 bases remained unmatched. DNA of the CDR3: TGTGCCAGTAGTATTAGCCGGGAGGGAGGAGAGACCCAGTACTTC. This translates into CASSISREGGETQYF.

The chain is built from TRBV28 and TRBJ2-7; maybe TRBD2 (5 bases). CDR1 and CDR2 (germline): MDHEN, SYDVKM. The V and J ends lost 1 base and 3 bases respectively, with 19 bases between them. This CDR3 region has 17 residues. The CDR3 DNA reads TGTGCCAGCAGTTTATTTACGGGAATCCAAGGTAACTACGAGCAGTACTTC. Its protein is CASSLFTGIQGNYEQYF. The full variable domain, rest sourced from reference TRBV28 and TRBJ2-7, is DVKVTQSSRYLVKRTGEKVFLECVQDMDHENMFWYRQDPGLGLRLIYFSYDVKMKEKGDIPEGYSVSREKKERFSLILESASTNQTSMYLCASSLFTGIQGNYEQYFGPGTRLTVT.

This clone appeared a few times. This sequence joins TRBV12-5 and TRBJ1-1; D remains ambiguous. In germline, CDR1 is LGHNT, CDR2 FRNRAP. The CDR3 sequence is 9 residues long. V was pared by 9 bases and J by 7 bases, with 6 bases between. For the CDR3, the DNA is TGTGCTAGCACCTATGAAGCTTTCTTT. This codes for CASTYEAFF.

J is TRBJ2-7 and V is TRBV5-1; TRBD2 might be the D (5 bases). The CDR3 has 14 residues. CDR1 is SGHRS, CDR2 YFSETQ, per germline. V was pared by 0 bases and J by 6 bases, with 13 bases between. CDR3 amino acids: CASSLDSSASEQYF. DNA of the CDR3: TGCGCCAGCAGCTTGGATAGTAGCGCCAGCGAGCAGTACTTC.

This rearrangement joins TRBV7-6 to TRBJ2-3; D is possibly TRBD2 (5 bases). CDR3 length: 14 residues. Germline CDR1 SGHVS, CDR2 FNYEAQ. Trimming shortened V by 4 bases and J by 2 bases, and 10 bases separated the two germline ends. The CDR3: CASSSRASTDTQYF. The CDR3 DNA sequence: TGTGCCAGCAGCTCGAGGGCCTCCACAGATACGCAGTATTTT.

The gene calls are TRBV2 and TRBJ2-3; the D is unclear. V shed 4 bases and J shed 4 bases, with 3 bases lying between them. CDR3 size: 11 residues. In germline, CDR1 is SNHLY, CDR2 FYNNEI. The CDR3 DNA follows: TGTGCCAGCAGTGTAGCAGATACGCAGTATTTT. This codes for CASSVADTQYF. Looking up the rest from reference TRBV2 and TRBJ2-3 gives the full variable domain: EPEVTQTPSHQVTQMGQEVILRCVPISNHLYFYWYRQILGQKVEFLVSFYNNEISEKSEIFDDQFSVERPDGSNFTLKIRSTKLEDSAMYFCASSVADTQYFGPGTRLTVL.

V is TRBV2 and J is TRBJ2-5, with TRBD1 matching 9 bases. With 6 bases clipped from V and 4 bases from J, the junction kept 6 bases outside the gene matches. The CDR3 spans 14 residues. The germline V gene has CDR1 SNHLY and CDR2 FYNNEI. The CDR3 loop is CASRLTGGGETQYF. The CDR3 nucleotides are TGTGCCAGCAGACTCACAGGGGGCGGAGAGACCCAGTACTTC.

The chain has TRBV10-3 and TRBJ1-1, with 9 bases lining up with TRBD1. CDR1 is ENHRY, CDR2 SYGVKD, per germline. CDR3 length: 12 residues. The V and J ends lost 11 bases and 7 bases, in that order; junction bases with no gene match: 8. The CDR3 is CAVRTGDSEAFF. CDR3 bases: TGTGCCGTCCGGACAGGGGATAGTGAAGCTTTCTTT.

The V gene is TRBV27, the J gene TRBJ2-7; 7 nucleotides match TRBD2. This CDR3 comprises 15 residues. The ends lost 6 bases at V and 6 bases at J; junction bases unmatched: 14. Germline lookup yields CDR1 MNHEY and CDR2 SMNVEV (reference sequence). CDR3 coding DNA: TGTGCCAGCAGCTTAACGACCGGAACGGGGGGCGAGCAGTACTTC. Its protein product is CASSLTTGTGGEQYF.

CDR3 region: CASSSPYRGGYEQYF. CDR3 bases: TGTGCCAGCAGCTCGCCTTACAGGGGGGGGTACGAGCAGTACTTC. V and J are TRBV28 and TRBJ2-7; possible D gene TRBD1, 8 bases. Germline lookup yields CDR1 MDHEN and CDR2 SYDVKM. The CDR3 runs to 15 residues. Trimming pared 6 bases from V and 4 bases from J, leaving 19 bases between.

This chain uses TRBV5-4 with TRBJ2-7; 8 nucleotides match TRBD1. The CDR3 runs 14 residues. Germline assignment: CDR1 SGHNT and CDR2 YYREEE (reference sequence). V gave up 4 bases and J gave up 3 bases; unmatched junction bases: 6. CDR3 residues: CASSGRTGSYEQYF. The CDR3 DNA reads as TGTGCCAGCAGCGGGAGGACAGGGAGCTACGAGCAGTACTTC.

This chain connects TRBV25-1 to TRBJ2-2, with no clear D. Germline V gene data show CDR1 as MGHDK and CDR2 as SYGVNS. V was clipped by 1 base and J by 5 bases, with 14 bases between them. CDR3 length equals 16 residues. The CDR3 sequence: CASSESGRVWTGELFF. CDR3 bases: TGTGCCAGCAGTGAATCCGGCCGGGTTTGGACCGGGGAGCTGTTTTTT.

V and J are TRBV7-3 and TRBJ2-1; tentatively, D is TRBD1 (5 bases). V lost 2 bases and J 6 bases, leaving 8 bases between the germline ends. The CDR3 is 13 amino acids. Germline CDR1 reads SGHTA; CDR2 reads FQGTGA. CDR3: CASSLGRANEQFF. CDR3 bases: TGTGCCAGCAGCTTAGGCAGGGCCAATGAGCAGTTCTTC.

The chain is built from TRBV30 and TRBJ2-3; 7 nucleotides line up with TRBD2. The CDR3 spans 12 residues. J gave up 4 bases and V 5 bases, and 3 bases lay outside the gene matches. The germline V gene has CDR1 GTSNPN and CDR2 SVGIG (reference sequence). CDR3 in amino acids: CAWGRGADTQYF. The DNA of the CDR3 is TGTGCCTGGGGCCGGGGGGCAGATACGCAGTATTTT.

The chain couples TRBV28 to TRBJ1-5; tentatively, D is TRBD1 (5 bases). This CDR3 has 13 residues. With 1 base removed from V and 7 bases from J, the gap between germline ends came to 8 bases. Germline V lookup: CDR1 MDHEN, CDR2 SYDVKM. CDR3 sequence: CASSLSAGQPQHF. The CDR3 DNA reads as TGTGCCAGCAGTTTATCGGCAGGGCAGCCCCAGCATTTT.

The rearrangement uses TRBV7-9 and TRBJ2-5; the D gene is possibly TRBD1 (6 bases). The CDR3 spans 13 residues. The V gene's germline CDR1 is SEHNR and CDR2 FQNEAQ (reference sequence). V was shortened by 2 bases and J by 5 bases, with 9 bases between the two germline ends. The chain's CDR3 is CASSLNREETQYF. DNA for the CDR3: TGTGCCAGCAGCTTAAACAGGGAGGAGACCCAGTACTTC. The full variable domain, its missing parts supplied by reference TRBV7-9 and TRBJ2-5, is DTGVSQNPRHKITKRGQNVTFRCDPISEHNRLYWYRQTLGQGPEFLTYFQNEAQLEKSRLLSDRFSAERPKGSFSTLEIQRTEQGDSAMYLCASSLNREETQYFGPGTRLLVL.